Each of the 32 T cell receptor beta chains below was sequenced from the same sample in a study of OX40 agonist ivuxolimab in advanced cancers. The protocol was immunoSEQ multiplex PCR, while the TCRdb copy is restricted to in-frame clones and leaves out a portion. Of roughly 140,000 clones in the sample, 85% to 95% are singletons; the top ten hold under 0.4%. The sequencing used CD4+ or CD8+ T cells sorted from blood, collected in a trial of the OX40 agonist ivuxolimab. The receptors were gathered from an adult with an advanced solid tumor such as melanoma, head and neck, liver or kidney cancer.

The chain is built from TRBV11-3 and TRBJ2-5; the match to TRBD2 covers 8 bases. The germline V gene encodes CDR1 SGHNT and CDR2 YENEEA. V trimming: 0 bases; J trimming: 7 bases; junction bases outside the gene matches: 7. The CDR3 totals 15 residues. CDR3 in amino acids: CASSLDRAGAGTQYF. The CDR3 nucleotides are TGTGCCAGCAGCTTAGATCGAGCGGGAGCCGGGACCCAGTACTTC.

This chain uses TRBV4-3 with TRBJ1-4, with D possibly being TRBD1 (6 bases). V lost 1 base and J 8 bases, leaving 14 bases between the germline ends. CDR3 length: 15 amino acids. The germline gives CDR1 LGHNA, CDR2 YSLEER. CDR3 DNA sequence: TGCGCCAGCAGCCAAGCTGGGGGGGCTGGGGAAAAACTGTTTTTT. Its translation: CASSQAGGAGEKLFF.

The genes are TRBV16 and TRBJ2-5, with unresolved D. The last part of the DNA fits TRBJ2-7 better; the J call may be wrong. The CDR3 covers 16 residues. Germline CDR1 KGHSY, CDR2 FQNENV. The DNA for the CDR3 is TGTGCCAGCAGCCAATCTAACCGGGTTGTCTCCTACGAGCAGTACTTC. This encodes CASSQSNRVVSYEQYF.

This sequence joins TRBV6-1 and TRBJ2-1; 8 nucleotides agree with TRBD2. Germline CDR1 is MNHNS and CDR2 is SASEGT. The CDR3 loop spans 14 amino acids. V was clipped by 9 bases and J by 7 bases; unmatched bases: 11. DNA for the CDR3: TGTGCCAGTGGCTTGCGGGAGGTCTTTAATGAGCAGTTCTTC. This codes for CASGLREVFNEQFF.

CDR3 sequence: CASSRWNRETQYF. The CDR3 DNA follows: TGTGCCAGTAGTAGGTGGAACCGGGAGACCCAGTACTTC. The gene calls are TRBV19 and TRBJ2-5; D gene ambiguous. Looked up from germline, CDR1 is LNHDA and CDR2 is SQIVND (reference sequence). This CDR3 has 13 residues. Trimming left V 4 bases short and J 5 bases short, with 11 bases between.

This clone was seen only once. V and J are TRBV28 and TRBJ2-7; D gene uncertain. The ends were cut back, 3 bases at V and 3 bases at J, with 9 bases in the middle. This CDR3 is 13 amino acids long. The germline V gene encodes CDR1 MDHEN and CDR2 SYDVKM. The CDR3: CASSFGLVYEQYF. In DNA form, the CDR3 reads TGTGCCAGCAGTTTTGGGCTCGTCTACGAGCAGTACTTC. Complete variable domain (other parts from reference TRBV28 and TRBJ2-7): DVKVTQSSRYLVKRTGEKVFLECVQDMDHENMFWYRQDPGLGLRLIYFSYDVKMKEKGDIPEGYSVSREKKERFSLILESASTNQTSMYLCASSFGLVYEQYFGPGTRLTVT.

The CDR3 DNA sequence: TGCGCCAGCAGCCAAGTAAGCAGGGGGGTAGACACGAACACCGGGGAGCTGTTTTTT. Amino acid sequence: CASSQVSRGVDTNTGELFF. The chain couples TRBV4-1 to TRBJ2-2; D may be TRBD1 (7 bases). Trimming took off 1 base at V and 0 bases at J, with 18 bases between the two ends. The germline V gene encodes CDR1 MGHRA and CDR2 YSYEKL. The CDR3 has 19 residues.

About this clone itself: The junction departs from germline at one end; a sequencing error may be responsible. Here the CDR3 reads CASSLDRGPDQPEAQYF. The CDR3 region has the DNA TGCGCCAGCAGCTTGGATCGGGGCCCGGACCAGCCAGAGGCCCAGTACTTC. V and J are TRBV5-1 and TRBJ2-5; D is possibly TRBD1 or TRBD2 (5 bases each). From germline, CDR1 is SGHRS and CDR2 YFSETQ. The CDR3 runs to 17 residues.

The rearrangement uses TRBV19 and TRBJ2-5; TRBD1 or TRBD2 may be the D gene (6 bases each). Germline V CDR1 and CDR2: LNHDA, SQIVND (reference sequence). The CDR3 is made up of 14 amino acids. Trimming stripped 1 base from V and 5 bases from J, with 11 bases between. CDR3 nucleotides: TGTGCCAGTAGTATAGGAGGGGGGTGGGAGACCCAGTACTTC. Encoded protein: CASSIGGGWETQYF.

The CDR3 region is CASSVLAGGPYNEQFF. The DNA of the CDR3 is TGTGCCAGCAGTGTTTTGGCGGGAGGACCCTACAATGAGCAGTTCTTC. This chain joins TRBV2 and TRBJ2-1; 8 nucleotides align to TRBD2. CDR3 length: 16 residues. Germline V gene lookup returns CDR1 SNHLY and CDR2 FYNNEI. The trim removed 4 bases at V and 2 bases at J, leaving 7 bases unmatched.

This chain connects TRBV7-9 to TRBJ2-3; TRBD1 agrees at 7 bases. The CDR3 spans 15 residues. Per germline, CDR1 SEHNR and CDR2 FQNEAQ (reference sequence). V lost 4 bases, J lost 2 bases, and 6 bases stayed unmatched. In DNA form, the CDR3 reads TGTGCCAGCAGCTGGGGACAGATCATCACAGATACGCAGTATTTT. Its protein product is CASSWGQIITDTQYF.

The J gene is TRBJ1-1, the V gene TRBV19; possible D gene TRBD1, 6 bases. This CDR3 is built from 15 residues. Trimming left V 5 bases short and J 1 base short, with 14 bases between. CDR1 LNHDA and CDR2 SQIVND come from the germline V gene (reference sequence). The CDR3 coding sequence is TGTGCCAGTAGTCGGGGGCGGACGGCGAACACTGAAGCTTTCTTT. This translates into CASSRGRTANTEAFF.

The rearrangement links TRBV6-5 to TRBJ1-2; the D is unclear. The germline V and J ends were trimmed by 2 bases and 2 bases, with 9 bases remaining between them. The CDR3 is 14 residues long. CDR1 MNHEY and CDR2 SVGAGI come from the germline V gene. The DNA for the CDR3 is TGTGCCAGCAGTTACAGTACGGTCAACTATGGCTACACCTTC. Translating gives CASSYSTVNYGYTF.

This chain uses TRBV2 with TRBJ1-1; D is uncertain. V was trimmed by 6 bases and J by 2 bases, leaving 10 bases between them. The CDR3 covers 13 residues. Per the germline V gene, CDR1 is SNHLY and CDR2 is FYNNEI. The CDR3 DNA follows: TGTGCCAGCAGAGCCCAACAAAACACTGAAGCTTTCTTT. Amino acid sequence: CASRAQQNTEAFF. The variable domain in full, completed from reference TRBV2 and TRBJ1-1, reads EPEVTQTPSHQVTQMGQEVILRCVPISNHLYFYWYRQILGQKVEFLVSFYNNEISEKSEIFDDQFSVERPDGSNFTLKIRSTKLEDSAMYFCASRAQQNTEAFFGQGTRLTVV.

The CDR3 DNA reads TGTGCCAGTAGTCTACTAGGTTCACCCCTCCACTTT. Amino acids: CASSLLGSPLHF. This chain connects TRBV19 to TRBJ1-6; no clear D gene. V shed 5 bases and J shed 9 bases, with 8 bases lying between them. There are 12 residues in the CDR3. The V gene's germline CDR1 is LNHDA and CDR2 SQIVND (reference sequence).

The chain couples TRBV4-3 to TRBJ1-5; D not certain. Germline V gene lookup returns CDR1 LGHNA and CDR2 YSLEER. V was clipped by 7 bases and J by 5 bases, with 18 bases between them. This CDR3 has 15 residues. This CDR3 reads CASKPRRLVDQPQHF. CDR3 sequence (DNA): TGCGCCAGCAAGCCAAGACGATTGGTGGATCAGCCCCAGCATTTT.

This clone has just a few counts. V gene TRBV21-1 combines with J gene TRBJ1-1; the table assigns TRBD1, which was not confirmed against the DNA. TRBV21-1 is deemed a pseudogene. This CDR3 comprises 15 residues. CDR3 DNA: TGTGCCAGCAGCCCCCCGACAGTTAAGAACACTGAAGCTTTCTTT. Translated, it gives CASSPPTVKNTEAFF.

This chain joins TRBV18 and TRBJ1-1; D uncertain. The CDR3 runs to 14 residues. Germline V gene data show CDR1 as KGHSH and CDR2 as LQKENI. V shed 2 bases and J shed 0 bases, with 7 bases lying between them. Written as DNA, the CDR3 is TGTGCCAGCTCACCAACGGAGTTGAACACTGAAGCTTTCTTT. Translated, it gives CASSPTELNTEAFF.

The chain combines TRBV7-6 with TRBJ1-1; weak D call: TRBD1 (6 bases). The length of the CDR3 is 17 residues. With 5 bases removed from V and 11 bases from J, the gap between germline ends came to 30 bases. The germline V gene encodes CDR1 SGHVS and CDR2 FNYEAQ. CDR3 loop: CASSPNPGASRSDWAFF. In DNA, the CDR3 is TGTGCCAGCAGCCCAAACCCGGGGGCTAGCCGGTCCGATTGGGCTTTCTTT.

The genes are TRBV7-8 and TRBJ2-7; no reliable D call. V was clipped by 5 bases and J by 2 bases, with 4 bases between them. Germline V gene sequence: CDR1 SGHVS, CDR2 FQNEAQ. This CDR3 is 11 amino acids long. The CDR3 here is CASSTAYEQYF. As DNA, the CDR3 is TGTGCCAGCAGCACTGCCTACGAGCAGTACTTC.

The chain combines TRBV11-2 with TRBJ2-6; no reliable D call. CDR3 length: 16 amino acids. Germline CDR1 reads SGHAT; CDR2 reads FQNNGV. V dropped 0 bases and J dropped 0 bases, with 6 bases sitting between them. This CDR3 reads CASSLDRRSGANVLTF. Written as DNA, the CDR3 is TGTGCCAGCAGCTTAGACAGGCGCTCTGGGGCCAACGTCCTGACTTTC.

This chain joins TRBV6-5 and TRBJ1-6; D is uncertain. The CDR3 is 15 residues long. V was shortened by 2 bases and J by 6 bases, with 11 bases between the two germline ends. Per the germline V gene, CDR1 is MNHEY and CDR2 is SVGAGI. The CDR3 sequence: CASSYGPTPNSPLHF. The CDR3 bases are TGTGCCAGCAGTTACGGTCCTACCCCTAATTCACCCCTCCACTTT.

V usage is TRBV7-8 and J usage is TRBJ1-4, with 8 bases fitting TRBD1. Germline-derived CDR1 and CDR2 are SGHVS and FQNEAQ. The V segment lost 5 bases and the J segment 8 bases; nucleotides outside the gene matches: 13. The CDR3 has 16 amino acids. Here the CDR3 DNA reads TGTGCCAGCAGCCCACAACCCGGACAGGGAGGAGAAAAACTGTTTTTT. Its translation is CASSPQPGQGGEKLFF.

This clone has only a few counts. The gene calls are TRBV27 and TRBJ2-1; 7 bases match TRBD2. With 6 bases clipped from V and 3 bases from J, the junction kept 11 bases outside the gene matches. The CDR3 contains 16 residues. The V gene's germline CDR1 is MNHEY and CDR2 SMNVEV (reference sequence). The CDR3 DNA reads as TGTGCCAGCAGGGACCGCTGGGGGGGACTCTACAATGAGCAGTTCTTC. It translates to CASRDRWGGLYNEQFF.

The rearrangement uses TRBV7-2 and TRBJ2-7, with 9 bases fitting TRBD2. Germline V gene lookup returns CDR1 SGHTA and CDR2 FQGNSA. V lost 5 bases to trimming and J lost 1 base; unmatched junction nucleotides: 6. CDR3 length: 15 amino acids. CDR3 coding DNA: TGTGCCAGCAGCCACTTAGCGGGGGCGTCCTACGAGCAGTACTTC. The encoded protein is CASSHLAGASYEQYF.

The V gene is TRBV6-5, the J gene TRBJ2-7; no definite D call. CDR3 size: 14 residues. Between the trimmed V and J ends, which lost 3 bases and 2 bases, there was a span of 11 bases. Germline V CDR1 and CDR2: MNHEY, SVGAGI. Here the CDR3 DNA reads TGTGCCAGCAGTTATTCGGTGTTAGCCTACGAGCAGTACTTC. It codes for CASSYSVLAYEQYF.

J is TRBJ2-7 and V is TRBV27; D remains ambiguous. The CDR3 runs to 14 residues. Germline V CDR1 and CDR2: MNHEY, SMNVEV (reference sequence). V shed 2 bases and J shed 2 bases, with 10 bases lying between them. The CDR3 sequence is CASSLGVAAYEQYF. In nucleotides, the CDR3 is TGTGCCAGCAGTTTAGGGGTCGCGGCCTACGAGCAGTACTTC.

For the CDR3, the DNA is TGTGCCAGCAGCCCCCGGGACGGCTCCTACGAGCAGTACTTC. It is translated as CASSPRDGSYEQYF. The genes are TRBV7-2 and TRBJ2-7; D is tentatively TRBD1 or TRBD2 (5 bases each). The V end was cut by 5 bases, the J end by 0 bases, with 11 bases between. Germline V gene sequence: CDR1 SGHTA, CDR2 FQGNSA. The CDR3 is 14 amino acids.

This chain joins TRBV7-7 and TRBJ1-2, with 9 bases identical to TRBD1. Trimming removed 2 bases from V and 5 bases from J; junction bases left unmatched: 9. CDR1 is SSHAT, CDR2 FNYEAQ, per germline (reference sequence). This CDR3 is 16 amino acids long. CDR3: CASSLKLQGAEYGYTF. CDR3 nucleotide sequence: TGTGCCAGCAGCTTAAAGTTACAGGGGGCAGAATATGGCTACACCTTC.

This clone was recorded once. The CDR3 DNA follows: TGTGCCAGCAGGTCAGGGGGCTTATCGCCCTACGAGCAGTACTTC. Translated, it gives CASRSGGLSPYEQYF. The V gene is TRBV25-1, the J gene TRBJ2-7, with 8 bases fitting TRBD1. From germline, CDR1 is MGHDK and CDR2 SYGVNS. The CDR3 is made up of 15 amino acids. Trimming cost V 6 bases and J 2 bases; bases outside gene matches: 9.

The chain has TRBV5-3 and TRBJ1-5, with D maybe TRBD1 (5 bases). TRBV5-3 carries the ORF label, with uncertain function. V was shortened by 5 bases and J by 3 bases, with 21 bases between the two germline ends. The CDR3 loop spans 17 amino acids. DNA of the CDR3: TGTGCCAGAAGGTCGGTATACCGGGACGACAACAATCAGCCCCAGCATTTT. Its protein product is CARRSVYRDDNNQPQHF.

As regards this clone: Additional DNA sequences in this sample encode the identical CDR3. The chain has TRBV10-1 and TRBJ1-4; D is unclear. The CDR3 sequence is 14 residues long. CDR1 WNHNN and CDR2 SYGVQD come from the germline V gene (reference sequence). V was shortened by 3 bases and J by 0 bases, with 5 bases between the two germline ends. The CDR3 sequence: CASSDGSTNEKLFF. As DNA, the CDR3 is TGCGCCAGCAGTGACGGATCAACTAATGAAAAACTGTTTTTT.